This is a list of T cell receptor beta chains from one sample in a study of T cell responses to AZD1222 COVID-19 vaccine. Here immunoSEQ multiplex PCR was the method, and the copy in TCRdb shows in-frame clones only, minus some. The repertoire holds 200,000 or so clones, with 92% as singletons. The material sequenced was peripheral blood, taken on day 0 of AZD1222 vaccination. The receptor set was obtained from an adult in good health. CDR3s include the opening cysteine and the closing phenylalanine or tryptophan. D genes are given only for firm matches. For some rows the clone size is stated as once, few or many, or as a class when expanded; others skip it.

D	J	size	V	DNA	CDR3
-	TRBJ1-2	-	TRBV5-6	TGTGCCAGCATAAAACGCATGGGGGTCTATGGCTACACCTTC	CASIKRMGVYGYTF
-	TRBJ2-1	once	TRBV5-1	TGCGCCAGCAGCTACCGACCTACAGGAATCTCCTACAATGAGCAGTTCTTC	CASSYRPTGISYNEQFF
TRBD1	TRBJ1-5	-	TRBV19	TGTGCCTCCTCAAGACAGGGGACCTCTTATAGCAATCAGCCCCAGCATTTT	CASSRQGTSYSNQPQHF
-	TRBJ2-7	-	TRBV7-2	TGTGCCAGCAGCCCTCTATTAGGAGGTAGCGCCGAGCAGTACTTC	CASSPLLGGSAEQYF
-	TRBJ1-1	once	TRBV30	TGTGCCTGTAACAGGAAATTGAACACTGAAGCTTTCTTT	CACNRKLNTEAFF
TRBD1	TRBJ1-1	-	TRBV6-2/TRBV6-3	TGTGCCAGCAGTGCCTCGGGACAGGGATCAACTGAAGCTTTCTTT	CASSASGQGSTEAFF
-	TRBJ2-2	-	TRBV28	TGTGCCAGCAGCCCGCGGGGGCTAAGGACCGGGGAGCTGTTTTTT	CASSPRGLRTGELFF
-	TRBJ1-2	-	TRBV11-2	TGTGCCAGCAGCTCAGGGGCGGTTGGCTACACCTTC	CASSSGAVGYTF
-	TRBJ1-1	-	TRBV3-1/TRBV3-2	TGTGCCAGCAGCTCCTATCCGACAGGTAACACTGAAGCTTTCTTT	CASSSYPTGNTEAFF
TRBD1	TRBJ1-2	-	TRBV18	TGTGCCAGCTCACAGACGGGACAGGGACAAGGCTACACCTTC	CASSQTGQGQGYTF
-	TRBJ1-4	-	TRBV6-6	TGTGCCAGCAACCAGGATAGACGGCGAAATGAAAAACTGTTTTTT	CASNQDRRRNEKLFF
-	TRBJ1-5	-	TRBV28	TGTGCCAGTAAGACAGGTCGGAGAGGCAATCAGCCCCAGCATTTT	CASKTGRRGNQPQHF
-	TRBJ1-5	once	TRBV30	TGTGCCTGGAGTGTACCGCCGGGTCAGCCCCAGCATTTT	CAWSVPPGQPQHF
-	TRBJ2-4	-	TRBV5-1	TGCGCCAGCAGCGCTGGTGTGTCTATCCTAGCCAAAAACATTCAGTACTTC	CASSAGVSILAKNIQYF
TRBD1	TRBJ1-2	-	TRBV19	TGTGCCAGTAGTCGCGGCGAGGGGGCGGGATGGTATGGCTACACCTTC	CASSRGEGAGWYGYTF
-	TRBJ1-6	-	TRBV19	TGTGCCAGTAGATCGGGACACCTTAATTCACCCCTCCACTTT	CASRSGHLNSPLHF
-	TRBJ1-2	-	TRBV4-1	TGCGCCAGCAGTGACCCCGGGTTAGGTGGCTACACCTTC	CASSDPGLGGYTF
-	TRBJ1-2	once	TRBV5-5	TGTGCCAGCAGCTGGGGGGAGGCTAACTATGGCTACACCTTC	CASSWGEANYGYTF